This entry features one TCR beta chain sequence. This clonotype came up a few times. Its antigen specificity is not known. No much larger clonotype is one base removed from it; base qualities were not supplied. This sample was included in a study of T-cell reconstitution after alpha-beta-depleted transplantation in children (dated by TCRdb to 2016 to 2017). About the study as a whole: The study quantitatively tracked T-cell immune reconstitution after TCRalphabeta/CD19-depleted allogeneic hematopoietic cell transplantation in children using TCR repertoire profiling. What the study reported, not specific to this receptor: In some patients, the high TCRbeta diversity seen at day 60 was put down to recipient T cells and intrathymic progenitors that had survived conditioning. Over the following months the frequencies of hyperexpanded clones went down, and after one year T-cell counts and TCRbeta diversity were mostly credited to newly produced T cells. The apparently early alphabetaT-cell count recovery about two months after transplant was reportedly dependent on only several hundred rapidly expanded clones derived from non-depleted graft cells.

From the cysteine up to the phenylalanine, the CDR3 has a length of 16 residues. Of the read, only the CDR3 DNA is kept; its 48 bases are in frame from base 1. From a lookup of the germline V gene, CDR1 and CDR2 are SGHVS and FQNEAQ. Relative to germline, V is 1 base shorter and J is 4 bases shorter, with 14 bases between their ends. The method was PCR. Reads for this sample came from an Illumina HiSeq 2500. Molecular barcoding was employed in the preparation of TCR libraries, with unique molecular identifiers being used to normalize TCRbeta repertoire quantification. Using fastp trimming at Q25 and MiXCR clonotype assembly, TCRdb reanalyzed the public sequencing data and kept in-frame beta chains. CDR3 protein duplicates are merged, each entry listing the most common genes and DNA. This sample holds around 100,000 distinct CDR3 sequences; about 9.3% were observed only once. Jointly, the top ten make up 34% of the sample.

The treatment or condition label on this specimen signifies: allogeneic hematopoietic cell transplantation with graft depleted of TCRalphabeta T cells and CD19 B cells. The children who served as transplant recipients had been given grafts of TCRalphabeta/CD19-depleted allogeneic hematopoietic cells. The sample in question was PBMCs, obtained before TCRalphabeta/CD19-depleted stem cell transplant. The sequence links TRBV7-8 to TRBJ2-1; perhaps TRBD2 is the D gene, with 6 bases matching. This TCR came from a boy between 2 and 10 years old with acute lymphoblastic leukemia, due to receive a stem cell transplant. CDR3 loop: CASSLDPTSRYNEQFF. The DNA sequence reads TGTGCCAGCAGCTTAGATCCGACTAGTCGATACAATGAGCAGTTCTTC.